The 24 T cell receptor beta chains below were found in one sample sequenced in a study of T cell responses to AZD1222 COVID-19 vaccine. The repertoire was sequenced with immunoSEQ multiplex PCR; TCRdb's copy has only in-frame clones and lacks some. The sample includes about 110,000 clones, roughly 90% seen only once; the top ten take around 2.5%. Here the sequenced sample was peripheral blood, taken 28 days after the second AZD1222 dose. These receptors were collected from an adult who received the AZD1222 COVID-19 vaccine.

This chain uses TRBV4-3 with TRBJ2-7; perhaps TRBD1 as D (6 bases). Looked up from germline, CDR1 is LGHNA and CDR2 is YSLEER. The V gene lost 2 bases and the J gene lost 4 bases, with 12 bases spanning the gap. CDR3 length: 14 amino acids. The CDR3 loop is CASSQRVTGYEQYF. The DNA of the CDR3 is TGCGCCAGCAGCCAAAGGGTGACAGGATACGAGCAGTACTTC.

The V call is TRBV5-5, the J call TRBJ1-2, with 10 bases identical to TRBD1. Unmatched junction bases numbered 6, after V lost 4 bases and J lost 6 bases. CDR3 length equals 14 residues. The germline CDR1 and CDR2 sequences are SGHKS and YYEKEE (reference sequence). CDR3: CASSRPTGGDGYTF. In DNA form, the CDR3 reads TGTGCCAGCAGCAGGCCGACAGGGGGCGATGGCTACACCTTC.

The chain links TRBV7-2 to TRBJ1-2; D might be TRBD1 (5 bases). Trimming stripped 6 bases from V and 4 bases from J, with 15 bases between. The CDR3 is made up of 14 amino acids. CDR1 and CDR2 (germline): SGHTA, FQGNSA. CDR3 loop: CASSHGGSAYGYTF. Here the CDR3 DNA reads TGTGCCAGCAGTCACGGGGGGTCGGCCTATGGCTACACCTTC.

The V and J genes are TRBV7-2 and TRBJ2-5; D possibly corresponds to TRBD2 (6 bases). The CDR3 contains 15 residues. Trimming took 0 bases from V and 0 from J, leaving 8 bases between them. Germline values: CDR1 SGHTA, CDR2 FQGNSA. In DNA, the CDR3 is TGTGCCAGCAGCTTAGCGGGGGGTTACCAAGAGACCCAGTACTTC. This encodes CASSLAGGYQETQYF.

The count of this clone is one. The chain carries TRBV5-3 and TRBJ2-7, with TRBD1 matching over 7 bases. TRBV5-3 is reported as an ORF; its role is uncertain. J lost 5 bases, V lost 3 bases, and 14 bases had no gene match. The CDR3 sequence is 16 residues long. CDR3 in DNA: TGTGCCAGAAGCTCCAACTACCGGGACAGTGGGGACGAGCAGTACTTC. Amino acids: CARSSNYRDSGDEQYF.

The chain uses TRBV3-1 (or the pseudogene TRBV3-2) and TRBJ2-7, with TRBD1 identical over 9 bases. Looked up from germline, CDR1 is LGHDT and CDR2 is YNNKEL (reference sequence). The CDR3 consists of 16 residues. V lost 5 bases, J lost 1 base, and 9 bases stayed unmatched. Here the CDR3 DNA reads TGTGCCAGCAGCAAAGCCGGGACAGGGTCATCCTACGAGCAGTACTTC. Protein sequence: CASSKAGTGSSYEQYF.

There are a few counts of this clone. The genes are TRBV23-1 and TRBJ1-2; D perhaps matches TRBD1 (6 bases). TRBV23-1 carries the ORF label, with uncertain function. This CDR3 region has 14 residues. Trimming cost V 8 bases and J 3 bases, with 16 bases left between them. DNA for the CDR3: TGCGCCAGCGGGAGGGGGTTTGGCCACTATGGCTACACCTTC. Amino acids: CASGRGFGHYGYTF.

The V call is TRBV7-9, the J call TRBJ1-4, with TRBD1 matching over 9 bases. Germline values: CDR1 SEHNR, CDR2 FQNEAQ (reference sequence). This CDR3 has 15 amino acids. The junction had 5 bases not matched to a gene; V was cut back by 2 bases and J by 7 bases. CDR3 coding DNA: TGTGCCAGCAGCTTAATACAGGGGGCTTTTGAAAAACTGTTTTTT. It is translated as CASSLIQGAFEKLFF.

The chain carries TRBV7-2 and TRBJ2-7, with 7 bases lining up with TRBD2. Per germline, CDR1 SGHTA and CDR2 FQGNSA. This CDR3 comprises 15 residues. Unmatched junction bases numbered 9, after V lost 3 bases and J lost 4 bases. CDR3 coding DNA: TGTGCCAGCAGCTTCGGGACTACGTCTGGGTACGAGCAGTACTTC. This sequence encodes CASSFGTTSGYEQYF.

The rearrangement uses TRBV6-5 and TRBJ2-2; D is uncertain. The ends were cut back, 8 bases at V and 3 bases at J, with 13 bases in the middle. The CDR3 is 14 residues long. Germline lookup yields CDR1 MNHEY and CDR2 SVGAGI. CDR3 sequence (DNA): TGTGCCAGCGAGCGTAGCAGGTACACCGGGGAGCTGTTTTTT. Translating gives CASERSRYTGELFF.

This clone has only one observation. A read error may produce the germline difference seen at one junction end. The V gene is TRBV18, the J gene TRBJ1-1; D is uncertain. There are 14 residues in the CDR3. Germline values: CDR1 KGHSH, CDR2 LQKENI. CDR3: CASTPGPLNTEAFF. The CDR3 region has the DNA TGTGCCAGCACACCGGGTCCTTTGAACACTGAAGCTTTCTTT.

The chain couples TRBV7-2 to TRBJ2-1, with 9 bases that match TRBD2. Germline lookup yields CDR1 SGHTA and CDR2 FQGNSA. The CDR3 totals 16 residues. Trimming removed 2 bases from V and 4 bases from J; junction bases left unmatched: 6. CDR3 protein: CASSLWSGGPYNEQFF. The CDR3 nucleotides read TGTGCCAGCAGCTTATGGAGCGGGGGGCCATACAATGAGCAGTTCTTC.

J is TRBJ1-4 and V is TRBV2; perhaps TRBD1 as D (6 bases). The CDR3 contains 14 residues. V gave up 5 bases and J gave up 8 bases, with 15 bases separating them. Germline V gene lookup returns CDR1 SNHLY and CDR2 FYNNEI. The CDR3 here is CASSLGQGLEKLFF. The CDR3, as DNA: TGTGCCAGCAGTCTGGGTCAGGGGCTCGAAAAACTGTTTTTT. Together with reference TRBV2 and TRBJ1-4, the CDR3 gives the full variable domain: EPEVTQTPSHQVTQMGQEVILRCVPISNHLYFYWYRQILGQKVEFLVSFYNNEISEKSEIFDDQFSVERPDGSNFTLKIRSTKLEDSAMYFCASSLGQGLEKLFFGSGTQLSVL.

This chain links TRBV2 with TRBJ1-2; 8 positions match TRBD1. The CDR3 sequence is 12 residues long. Germline trimming cut 5 bases from V and 8 bases from J; bases unmatched to any gene: 4. Germline V gives CDR1 SNHLY, CDR2 FYNNEI. The CDR3: CASSLTGVGYTF. The CDR3 DNA reads as TGTGCCAGCAGTTTGACAGGGGTCGGCTACACCTTC.

The chain combines TRBV29-1 with TRBJ1-4; D is unclear. Trimming cost V 4 bases and J 8 bases, with 14 bases left between them. This CDR3 is 13 amino acids long. Per germline, CDR1 SQVTM and CDR2 ANQGSEA. DNA for the CDR3: TGCAGCGTTGCCGCGACATGGGGAGAAAAACTGTTTTTT. It is translated as CSVAATWGEKLFF. The variable domain in full, completed from reference TRBV29-1 and TRBJ1-4, reads SAVISQKPSRDICQRGTSLTIQCQVDSQVTMMFWYRQQPGQSLTLIATANQGSEATYESGFVIDKFPISRPNLTFSTLTVSNMSPEDSSIYLCSVAATWGEKLFFGSGTQLSVL.

The chain has TRBV4-2 and TRBJ2-1; no clear D. This CDR3 comprises 11 residues. Between the trimmed V and J ends, which lost 1 base and 10 bases, there was a span of 5 bases. In germline, CDR1 is LGHNA, CDR2 YNFKEQ. The CDR3 region has the DNA TGTGCCAGCAGCCAAGGCCGGGAGCAGTTCTTC. This encodes CASSQGREQFF.

V usage is TRBV29-1 and J usage is TRBJ1-2; D may be TRBD1 (5 bases). The V end was cut by 6 bases, the J end by 1 base, with 15 bases between. This CDR3 has 14 amino acids. CDR1 SQVTM and CDR2 ANQGSEA come from the germline V gene. CDR3 residues: CSVARDPNNYGYTF. The CDR3 DNA reads as TGCAGCGTAGCCCGGGACCCCAATAACTATGGCTACACCTTC.

The chain couples TRBV10-3 to TRBJ2-5; no firm D call. Germline V lookup: CDR1 ENHRY, CDR2 SYGVKD. Trimming pared 4 bases from V and 2 bases from J, leaving 17 bases between. The CDR3 totals 16 residues. CDR3 loop: CAISGAGRSRQETQYF. The CDR3 nucleotides read TGTGCCATCAGTGGAGCTGGGCGATCCCGTCAAGAGACCCAGTACTTC.

The CDR3 spells CASSPTPLYEQYF. The CDR3 region has the DNA TGTGCCAGCAGCCCGACCCCTTTATACGAGCAGTACTTC. V is TRBV9 and J is TRBJ2-7; no clear D. Germline CDR1 SGDLS, CDR2 YYNGEE. The ends were cut back, 4 bases at V and 4 bases at J, with 12 bases in the middle. This CDR3 is 13 amino acids long.

The chain joins TRBV10-1 to TRBJ2-5; 7 bases align to TRBD1. Losses at the gene ends were 4 bases for V and 0 bases for J; bases not matched to a gene: 8. Germline V gene sequence: CDR1 WNHNN, CDR2 SYGVQD (reference sequence). The CDR3 loop spans 16 amino acids. CDR3 loop: CASSGFRGQNQETQYF. CDR3 coding DNA: TGCGCCAGCAGTGGTTTTCGGGGACAGAACCAAGAGACCCAGTACTTC.

The V call is TRBV3-1 (or the pseudogene TRBV3-2), the J call TRBJ1-2, with D perhaps matching TRBD1 (6 bases). The V and J ends lost 0 bases and 5 bases respectively, with 10 bases between them. The germline V gene encodes CDR1 LGHDT and CDR2 YNNKEL (reference sequence). The CDR3 totals 14 residues. The CDR3 loop is CASSQDRGPYGYTF. The CDR3 coding sequence is TGTGCCAGCAGCCAAGACAGGGGACCATATGGCTACACCTTC.

V usage is TRBV12-3 or TRBV12-4 and J usage is TRBJ2-5, with D hard to call. The CDR3 is 12 amino acids. Between the trimmed V and J ends, which lost 3 bases and 4 bases, there was a span of 6 bases. DNA of the CDR3: TGTGCCAGCAGTTTCTCTAGAGAGACCCAGTACTTC. Amino acid sequence: CASSFSRETQYF.

V gene TRBV7-9 combines with J gene TRBJ2-2; TRBD2 is a possible D gene (6 bases). This CDR3 is 17 amino acids long. Trimming left V 4 bases short and J 1 base short, with 16 bases between. Germline V gives CDR1 SEHNR, CDR2 FQNEAQ (reference sequence). DNA for the CDR3: TGTGCCAGCAGCTCCCCGGGTCGGGGGATGAACACCGGGGAGCTGTTTTTT. This codes for CASSSPGRGMNTGELFF. The whole variable domain, remainder taken from reference TRBV7-9 and TRBJ2-2, is DTGVSQNPRHKITKRGQNVTFRCDPISEHNRLYWYRQTLGQGPEFLTYFQNEAQLEKSRLLSDRFSAERPKGSFSTLEIQRTEQGDSAMYLCASSSPGRGMNTGELFFGEGSRLTVL.

CDR3 in amino acids: CASSVDRDYGYTF. The CDR3 bases are TGTGCCAGCAGCGTAGATAGGGACTATGGCTACACCTTC. V and J are TRBV9 and TRBJ1-2, with D unclear. The CDR3 sequence is 13 residues long. Germline-derived CDR1 and CDR2 are SGDLS and YYNGEE. Between the trimmed V and J ends, which lost 0 bases and 3 bases, there was a span of 6 bases.